The text below deals with one T cell receptor (beta chain). Its antigen is unidentified. TCR alpha and TCR beta cDNA libraries carrying sample barcodes and UMIs came from 5'RACE with constant-segment primers. MiXCR was run by TCRdb on the 5' RACE reads, yielding one entry per CDR3 protein. The repertoire holds 550,000 to 700,000 distinct CDR3 sequences, with over 15% as singletons. This entry belongs to a study of T-cell memory formation after mild COVID-19. Study at large: TCR clusters showed largely donor specificity.

Study-wide points: CM and EM subsets held most contracting CD4+ clones; EMRA held CD8+ ones. Pre-infection memory harbored some responding clones, suggesting cross-reactive memory joined.

Trimming at V came to 3 bases and at J to 1 base, leaving 9 bases not matched to a gene. The CDR3 contains 17 residues. Germline values: CDR1 SNHLY, CDR2 FYNNEI. The sample consisted of PBMCs or a T cell subset sorted from them (not recorded which). This chain links TRBV2 with TRBJ2-7; 10 bases fit TRBD1. The clonotype was recovered from an adult woman who had mild COVID-19 (a few samples of this study predate the infection). Cell type and time point are not known. The DNA for the CDR3 is TGTGCCAGCAGTGATGGGACAGGGGATGTTGGATCCTACGAGCAGTACTTC. This gives the protein CASSDGTGDVGSYEQYF. The entire variable domain, with the rest obtained from reference TRBV2 and TRBJ2-7, is as follows: EPEVTQTPSHQVTQMGQEVILRCVPISNHLYFYWYRQILGQKVEFLVSFYNNEISEKSEIFDDQFSVERPDGSNFTLKIRSTKLEDSAMYFCASSDGTGDVGSYEQYFGPGTRLTVT.